The source of this TCR beta chain is a study of T cell responses to AZD1222 COVID-19 vaccine. The study's findings and limits: Of spike-specific TCRs, nearly half reportedly target regions left unmutated in variants.

Trimming shortened V by 0 bases and J by 3 bases, and 4 bases separated the two germline ends. In germline, CDR1 is SGHNT, CDR2 YYREEE (reference sequence). This CDR3 comprises 13 residues. As concerns this clone: Its antigen is not identified.

TCRdb's copy holds only in-frame clones and misses some; the assay was immunoSEQ multiplex PCR. The data show about 120,000 clones, roughly 90% seen once. The sequences come from peripheral blood, collected on day 0 of AZD1222 vaccination. This rearrangement joins TRBV5-4 to TRBJ1-3, with D uncertain. This TCR came from an adult in good health. CDR3 nucleotides: TGTGCCAGCAGCTTGGTCGGTGGAAACACCATATATTTT. It codes for CASSLVGGNTIYF.